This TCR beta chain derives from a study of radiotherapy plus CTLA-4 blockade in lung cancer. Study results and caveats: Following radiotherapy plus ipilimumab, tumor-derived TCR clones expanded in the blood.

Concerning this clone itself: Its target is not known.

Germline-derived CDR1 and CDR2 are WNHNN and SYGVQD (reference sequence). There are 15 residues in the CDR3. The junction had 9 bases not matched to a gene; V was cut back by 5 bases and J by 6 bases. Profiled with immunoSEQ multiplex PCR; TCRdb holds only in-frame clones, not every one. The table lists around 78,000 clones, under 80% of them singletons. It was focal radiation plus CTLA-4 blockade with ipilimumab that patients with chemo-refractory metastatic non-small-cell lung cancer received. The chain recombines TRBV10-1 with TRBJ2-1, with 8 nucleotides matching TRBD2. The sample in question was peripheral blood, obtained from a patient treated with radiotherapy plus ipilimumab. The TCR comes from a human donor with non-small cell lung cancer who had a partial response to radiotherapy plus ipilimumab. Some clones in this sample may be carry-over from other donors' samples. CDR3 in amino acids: CASSLTSEGRNEQFF. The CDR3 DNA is TGCGCCAGCAGTTTGACTAGCGAGGGGCGCAATGAGCAGTTCTTC.